This TCR beta chain was obtained from a study of OX40 agonist ivuxolimab in advanced cancers. Across the study: A history of anti-PD-1, anti-PD-L1 or anti-CTLA-4 therapy was acceptable, and around 36% had some. Three patients got partial responses; one had hepatocellular carcinoma and two had cutaneous melanoma.

The CDR3 has 13 amino acids. The V segment lost 6 bases and the J segment 7 bases; nucleotides outside the gene matches: 8. Germline loops: CDR1 MNHEY, CDR2 SVGAGI. Assay used: immunoSEQ multiplex PCR; TCRdb lists only in-frame clones, some missing. The data contain several thousand clones, roughly 90% of them singletons. In this sample, this clone turned up once. V gene TRBV6-5 combines with J gene TRBJ1-2; 7 bases match TRBD1. This clonotype was obtained from an adult with an advanced solid tumor such as melanoma, head and neck, liver or kidney cancer. Sequencing used CD4+ or CD8+ T cells sorted from blood, obtained in a trial of the OX40 agonist ivuxolimab. This chain's CDR3 is CASSPRQGGGYTF. CDR3 nucleotides: TGTGCCAGCAGCCCTCGACAGGGCGGTGGCTACACCTTC.